Listed below are T cell receptor beta chains from one sample, sequenced in a study of graft-versus-host responses after intestinal transplantation. TCRdb keeps only in-frame clones here, not all; method: immunoSEQ multiplex PCR. Counted here are 75,000 to 100,000 clones, approximately 90% occurring once; the ten biggest clones make up about 16%. Source: PBMCs, taken about 440 days after intestinal transplant. The source of these receptors is a human patient who received an intestinal transplant, so some T cells may come from the graft donor. CDR3s include the opening cysteine and the closing phenylalanine or tryptophan. D genes are given only for firm matches. Some rows have no size entry. The others give once, few or many, or a class for an expanded clone.

TRBD1 | TRBJ2-2 | TRBV5-1 | once | CASSSAIGTVGELFF | TGCGCCAGCAGCTCGGCAATCGGGACAGTCGGGGAGCTGTTTTTT
- | TRBJ1-6 | TRBV6-5 | - | CASSYYGTKNNSPLHF | TGTGCCAGCAGTTACTACGGGACGAAGAATAATTCACCCCTCCACTTT
TRBD1 | TRBJ1-1 | TRBV23-1 | - | CASSHPRPDRGPMNTEAFF | TGCGCCAGCAGTCATCCCCGCCCCGACAGGGGCCCAATGAACACTGAAGCTTTCTTT
TRBD2 | TRBJ2-1 | TRBV6-1 | - | CASRVAGAPYNEQFF | TGTGCCAGCAGGGTAGCGGGGGCACCCTACAATGAGCAGTTCTTC
TRBD1 | TRBJ1-4 | TRBV11-2 | - | CASSLGPSPHTGEREKLFF | TGTGCCAGCAGCTTAGGCCCCTCCCCCCACACAGGGGAGCGTGAAAAACTGTTTTTT
TRBD1 | TRBJ1-1 | TRBV10-2 | - | CASSESTGRNTEAFF | TGCGCCAGCAGTGAGTCGACAGGGCGGAACACTGAAGCTTTCTTT
- | TRBJ1-5 | TRBV6-1 | - | CASAPGVRNQPQHF | TGTGCCAGCGCCCCAGGGGTGCGCAATCAGCCCCAGCATTTT
- | TRBJ1-1 | TRBV7-9 | - | CAGTPGNREAFF | TGTGCCGGCACCCCGGGAAACAGGGAAGCTTTCTTT
- | TRBJ2-2 | TRBV19 | few | CASSYGWRVSGELFF | TGTGCCAGTAGTTACGGTTGGAGGGTCTCGGGGGAGCTGTTTTTT
- | TRBJ2-1 | TRBV5-4 | - | CASSLTRWGGPDEQFF | TGTGCCAGCAGCTTGACGAGGTGGGGGGGCCCGGATGAGCAGTTCTTC
- | TRBJ2-3 | TRBV27 | - | CASSPLGDTQYF | TGTGCCAGCAGTCCTCTCGGGGATACGCAGTATTTT
- | TRBJ1-1 | TRBV6-1 | - | CATNRIYTEAFF | TGTGCCACCAATCGTATCTACACTGAAGCTTTCTTT
- | TRBJ1-3 | TRBV11-2 | - | CASSLWAGNTIYF | TGTGCCAGCAGCTTATGGGCCGGAAACACCATATATTTT
TRBD1 | TRBJ1-6 | TRBV5-4 | - | CASSLGGTGGFNSPLHF | TGTGCCAGCAGCTTGGGCGGGACAGGGGGCTTTAATTCACCCCTCCACTTT
- | TRBJ1-2 | TRBV11-2 | - | CASSSQGHGYGYTF | TGTGCCAGCAGCTCCCAAGGGCATGGATATGGCTACACCTTC
TRBD1 | TRBJ1-1 | TRBV25-1 | - | CASSEGGQEDTEAFF | TGTGCCAGCAGTGAGGGGGGACAGGAGGACACTGAAGCTTTCTTT
- | TRBJ1-1 | TRBV18 | - | CASSPQGFNTEAFF | TGTGCCAGCTCACCACAGGGGTTCAACACTGAAGCTTTCTTT
TRBD1 | TRBJ1-2 | TRBV4-2 | - | CASSQPQGGNYGYTF | TGTGCCAGCAGCCAACCCCAGGGGGGTAACTATGGCTACACCTTC
TRBD1 | TRBJ2-1 | TRBV18 | once | CASSPPGTGKEYNEQFF | TGTGCCAGCTCACCCCCCGGGACAGGGAAGGAGTACAATGAGCAGTTCTTC
- | TRBJ2-7 | TRBV10-2 | - | CASSESKVGSYEQYF | TGCGCCAGCAGTGAGTCGAAGGTGGGGTCCTACGAGCAGTACTTC
- | TRBJ1-3 | TRBV7-9 | - | CASSHLPSSGNTIYF | TGTGCCAGCAGCCACCTGCCGAGCTCTGGAAACACCATATATTTT
TRBD1 | TRBJ2-1 | TRBV6-4 | - | CASSARTGGNEQFF | TGTGCCAGCAGTGCCCGGACAGGGGGGAATGAGCAGTTCTTC
TRBD1 | TRBJ1-3 | TRBV19 | - | CASSTDRGPPGNTIYF | TGTGCCAGTAGTACCGACAGGGGGCCCCCTGGAAACACCATATATTTT
- | TRBJ2-5 | TRBV6-5 | - | CASRRWGETQYF | TGTGCCAGCAGACGGTGGGGGGAGACCCAGTACTTC
- | TRBJ1-6 | TRBV6-5 | - | CASSYGGVGNSPLHF | TGTGCCAGCAGTTACGGGGGGGTAGGTAATTCACCCCTCCACTTT
- | TRBJ2-7 | TRBV13 | - | CASSLGPGEQYF | TGTGCCAGCAGCTTAGGCCCAGGGGAGCAGTACTTC
- | TRBJ1-2 | TRBV18 | - | CASSPRGASNYGYTF | TGTGCCAGCTCACCAAGGGGGGCCTCTAACTATGGCTACACCTTC
- | TRBJ1-3 | TRBV7-8 | - | CASSLSHSGNTIYF | TGTGCCAGCAGCTTATCCCACTCTGGAAACACCATATATTTT
- | TRBJ2-3 | TRBV10-2 | - | CASSSLWAQSGDTQYF | TGCGCCAGCAGTTCCCTATGGGCGCAGTCTGGAGATACGCAGTATTTT
- | TRBJ1-1 | TRBV10-3 | - | CAISEVRLDTEAFF | TGTGCCATCAGTGAGGTACGATTGGACACTGAAGCTTTCTTT
TRBD2 | TRBJ2-3 | TRBV6-4 | - | CASSDSAGGGGTDTQYF | TGTGCCAGCAGTGACTCGGCGGGCGGGGGGGGCACAGATACGCAGTATTTT
- | TRBJ2-3 | TRBV7-9 | - | CASSFRGDPLQYF | TGTGCCAGCAGCTTCAGGGGGGATCCCCTTCAGTATTTT
- | TRBJ2-4 | TRBV28 | - | CASSFWGWGIQYF | TGTGCCAGCAGTTTCTGGGGTTGGGGCATTCAGTACTTC
TRBD1 | TRBJ1-1 | TRBV5-1 | - | CASQRLQGATEAFF | TGCGCCAGCCAGAGGCTACAGGGGGCGACTGAAGCTTTCTTT
TRBD2 | TRBJ2-3 | TRBV4-2 | - | CASSQRGGPSLDTDTQYF | TGTGCCAGCAGCCAGCGGGGGGGCCCTTCACTGGACACAGATACGCAGTATTTT
- | TRBJ2-5 | TRBV6-1 | - | CASSGNVGVAETQYF | TGTGCCAGCAGTGGGAACGTGGGGGTCGCAGAGACCCAGTACTTC
- | TRBJ2-3 | TRBV6-9 | few | CARKEVPPPHF | TGTGCCAGAAAGGAAGTGCCTCCTCCCCATTTT
- | TRBJ1-1 | TRBV5-1 | - | CASSLGDGNTEAFF | TGCGCCAGCAGCTTGGGGGACGGGAACACTGAAGCTTTCTTT
- | TRBJ2-7 | TRBV2 | few | CASSPNGGIYEQYF | TGTGCCAGCAGTCCCAATGGGGGGATCTACGAGCAGTACTTC
- | TRBJ1-1 | TRBV7-8 | - | CASSLAGGSTEAFF | TGTGCCAGCAGCTTAGCGGGGGGGAGCACTGAAGCTTTCTTT
- | TRBJ1-1 | TRBV10-3 | - | CAIRNPEKLNTEAFF | TGTGCCATCAGGAACCCAGAAAAACTGAACACTGAAGCTTTCTTT
- | TRBJ2-1 | TRBV7-9 | - | CASSLQGDEQFF | TGTGCCAGCAGCCTACAGGGCGATGAGCAGTTCTTC
- | TRBJ2-3 | TRBV7-7 | - | CASSPLGRSTDTQYF | TGTGCTAGCAGCCCCTTAGGCCGTAGCACAGATACGCAGTATTTT
- | TRBJ2-5 | TRBV6-1 | - | CASSLAVGVQETQYF | TGTGCCAGCTCGTTAGCGGTGGGGGTCCAAGAGACCCAGTACTTC
- | TRBJ1-5 | TRBV6-1 | - | CASSGGGQGQPQHF | TGTGCCAGCAGTGGAGGGGGGCAGGGTCAGCCCCAGCATTTT
- | TRBJ2-2 | TRBV18 | - | CASSPGSGQSTGELFF | TGTGCCAGCTCACCTGGGTCGGGACAAAGCACCGGGGAGCTGTTTTTT
TRBD1 | TRBJ1-5 | TRBV5-1 | once | CASSPGTGVQPQHF | TGCGCCAGCAGCCCCGGGACAGGTGTTCAGCCCCAGCATTTT
- | TRBJ2-2 | TRBV6-4 | once | CASSDSSHTGELFF | TGTGCCAGCAGTGACTCTAGCCATACCGGGGAGCTGTTTTTT
- | TRBJ2-7 | TRBV5-1 | - | CASSLLSVQGYEQYF | TGCGCCAGCAGCTTGCTAAGCGTCCAGGGATACGAGCAGTACTTC
TRBD1 | TRBJ2-3 | TRBV19 | - | CASKTGATDTQYF | TGTGCCAGTAAGACAGGGGCCACAGATACGCAGTATTTT
- | TRBJ1-2 | TRBV18 | - | CASSPPGTVYGYTF | TGTGCCAGCTCACCTCCCGGGACGGTCTATGGCTACACCTTC
- | TRBJ1-4 | TRBV19 | - | CASNPGRSNEKLFF | TGTGCCAGTAATCCGGGACGGAGCAATGAAAAACTGTTTTTT
TRBD1 | TRBJ1-6 | TRBV28 | - | CASSFIRGLSPLHF | TGTGCCAGCAGTTTCATCAGGGGGCTTTCACCCCTCCACTTT
- | TRBJ2-3 | TRBV13 | - | CASSLIADTQYF | TGTGCCAGCAGCCTGATAGCCGATACGCAGTATTTT
- | TRBJ1-2 | TRBV6-1 | - | CASSEIGGTGYTF | TGTGCCAGCAGTGAAATAGGGGGGACTGGCTACACCTTC
TRBD1 | TRBJ2-5 | TRBV5-1 | - | CASSRGLQETQYF | TGCGCCAGCAGCAGGGGGCTTCAAGAGACCCAGTACTTC